One sample yielded the 23 T cell receptor beta chains listed below, sequenced in a study of shared clonotypes between healthy human individuals. Using immunoSEQ multiplex PCR, the repertoire was profiled, and TCRdb retains in-frame clones only, with some absent. The sample yields about 2.4 million clones, over 85% seen once. Sample: naive CD4+ T cells from PBMCs. The subset denotes: CD45RA+ positively selected. The receptors stem from a man aged 18 to 29 in good health. Some clones in this sample may be carry-over from other donors' samples.

The chain couples TRBV5-4 to TRBJ2-3; D gene unclear. This CDR3 is 16 amino acids long. Germline V lookup: CDR1 SGHNT, CDR2 YYREEE (reference sequence). With 0 bases removed from V and 2 bases from J, the gap between germline ends came to 13 bases. The DNA of the CDR3 is TGTGCCAGCAGCTTGGAACGGCTTAAATCCACAGATACGCAGTATTTT. This sequence encodes CASSLERLKSTDTQYF.

This clone was recorded only once. This chain uses TRBV6-5 with TRBJ1-2; 10 nucleotides match TRBD1. V shed 6 bases, J shed 4 bases, and the junction held 5 bases outside the gene matches. The CDR3 length is 14 residues. Looked up from germline, CDR1 is MNHEY and CDR2 is SVGAGI. The CDR3, as DNA: TGTGCCAGCAGACGACAGGGGGCCGTCTATGGCTACACCTTC. Translated: CASRRQGAVYGYTF.

This clone was observed once. Other DNA sequences in the same sample also yield this CDR3. This rearrangement joins TRBV18 to TRBJ2-3, with D unresolved. Looked up from germline, CDR1 is KGHSH and CDR2 is LQKENI. V lost 3 bases and J lost 6, with 4 bases in between. The CDR3 loop spans 11 amino acids. The CDR3 DNA reads as TGTGCCAGCTCACCGGCCGATACGCAGTATTTT. It yields the protein CASSPADTQYF.

The chain couples TRBV18 to TRBJ2-3; 10 nucleotides match TRBD2. The CDR3 consists of 17 residues. V shed 2 bases and J 2 bases; nucleotides not matched to a gene: 7. CDR1 is KGHSH and CDR2 is LQKENI in the germline V gene. The CDR3 DNA is TGTGCCAGCTCACCAATGCTGACTAGCGGGTACACAGATACGCAGTATTTT. Its protein is CASSPMLTSGYTDTQYF. The full variable domain, its missing parts supplied by reference TRBV18 and TRBJ2-3, is NAGVMQNPRHLVRRRGQEARLRCSPMKGHSHVYWYRQLPEEGLKFMVYLQKENIIDESGMPKERFSAEFPKEGPSILRIQQVVRGDSAAYFCASSPMLTSGYTDTQYFGPGTRLTVL.

The chain is built from TRBV9 and TRBJ2-1; 13 nucleotides match TRBD2. V lost 3 bases and J lost 7; bases outside the gene matches: 7. The germline CDR1 and CDR2 sequences are SGDLS and YYNGEE. The CDR3 totals 16 residues. The CDR3 loop reads CASSASRTSGSNEQFF. The CDR3 DNA reads TGTGCCAGCAGCGCCTCCCGGACTAGCGGGAGTAATGAGCAGTTCTTC.

The chain carries TRBV4-1 and TRBJ2-4; TRBD1 might be the D (5 bases). Deletions cut 2 bases from V and 0 bases from J, with 14 bases between. This CDR3 region has 17 residues. CDR1 and CDR2 from the germline V gene are MGHRA and YSYEKL. In DNA, the CDR3 is TGCGCCAGCAGCCAACCCTCCGACAGCGTAGCCAAAAACATTCAGTACTTC. Residues: CASSQPSDSVAKNIQYF.

The V and J genes are TRBV5-6 and TRBJ1-6; a possible D gene is TRBD1 (6 bases). The germline V and J ends were trimmed by 0 bases and 3 bases, with 10 bases remaining between them. CDR3 length: 16 residues. The germline V gene has CDR1 SGHDT and CDR2 YYEEEE. CDR3 coding DNA: TGTGCCAGCAGCTTGGGACCGGACAGCTATAATTCACCCCTCCACTTT. This sequence encodes CASSLGPDSYNSPLHF.

CDR3 sequence: CASSQTGGQGAHEQYF. CDR3 nucleotide sequence: TGCGCCAGCAGCCAAACGGGGGGACAGGGGGCCCACGAGCAGTACTTC. The chain links TRBV4-3 to TRBJ2-7; 12 bases agree with TRBD1. CDR3 length equals 16 residues. From germline, CDR1 is LGHNA and CDR2 YSLEER. The trim removed 2 bases at V and 5 bases at J, leaving 7 bases unmatched.

The gene calls are TRBV15 and TRBJ1-2; 9 nucleotides agree with TRBD1. Germline CDR1 LNHNV, CDR2 YYDKDF (reference sequence). The CDR3 runs 17 residues. With 3 bases clipped from V and 4 bases from J, the junction kept 12 bases outside the gene matches. This CDR3 reads CATSRLRREDRGYGYTF. The CDR3 nucleotides read TGTGCCACCAGCAGGCTGCGTAGAGAGGACAGGGGCTATGGCTACACCTTC.

This chain connects TRBV5-6 to TRBJ1-3; 10 nucleotides match TRBD1. CDR1 and CDR2 (germline): SGHDT, YYEEEE. This CDR3 comprises 17 residues. Trimming removed 3 bases from V and 0 bases from J; junction bases left unmatched: 6. The chain's CDR3 is CASSSTGQGVSGNTIYF. In DNA form, the CDR3 reads TGTGCCAGCAGCTCTACAGGACAGGGGGTCTCTGGAAACACCATATATTTT. The variable domain in full, completed from reference TRBV5-6 and TRBJ1-3, reads DAGVTQSPTHLIKTRGQQVTLRCSPKSGHDTVSWYQQALGQGPQFIFQYYEEEERQRGNFPDRFSGHQFPNYSSELNVNALLLGDSALYLCASSSTGQGVSGNTIYFGEGSWLTVV.

Notes on this clone: At the DNA level, this CDR3 is encoded by other sequences in the same sample as well. The V and J genes are TRBV28 and TRBJ2-7; no clear D gene. This CDR3 is 11 amino acids long. V was shortened by 4 bases and J by 4 bases, with 5 bases between the two germline ends. Germline CDR1 is MDHEN and CDR2 is SYDVKM. CDR3 residues: CASSSPYEQYF. CDR3 in DNA: TGTGCCAGCAGTTCCCCATACGAGCAGTACTTC.

The CDR3 region has the DNA TGTGCCAGCAGCTTAGGTATAGCAGGGACATATTACGAGCAGTACTTC. Protein: CASSLGIAGTYYEQYF. This chain joins TRBV7-2 and TRBJ2-7, with a tentative D call TRBD1 (6 bases). This CDR3 spans 16 amino acids. Germline values: CDR1 SGHTA, CDR2 FQGNSA. The V end was cut by 1 base, the J end by 4 bases, with 17 bases between.

V usage is TRBV6-6 and J usage is TRBJ2-5; 7 bases agree with TRBD1. Looked up from germline, CDR1 is MNHNY and CDR2 is SVGAGI (reference sequence). The length of the CDR3 is 16 residues. J was trimmed by 7 bases and V by 6 bases; bases with no gene match: 17. The CDR3 here is CASSPTHEDRAGTQYF. The DNA for the CDR3 is TGTGCCAGCAGCCCAACCCACGAAGACAGGGCGGGGACCCAGTACTTC.

CDR3 in DNA: TGCGCCAGCAGCTTGGCCCTGGGACTAGCGGGAGCGCGGGTGGCAGATACGCAGTATTTT. Translating gives CASSLALGLAGARVADTQYF. The chain carries TRBV5-1 and TRBJ2-3, with TRBD2 matching over 14 bases. CDR3 length: 20 amino acids. The J segment lost 4 bases and the V segment lost 0 bases, leaving 13 bases of the junction unmatched. Germline lookup yields CDR1 SGHRS and CDR2 YFSETQ.

V gene TRBV5-1 combines with J gene TRBJ2-1, with D possibly matching TRBD2 (5 bases). V lost 4 bases to trimming and J lost 10 bases, with 18 bases between them. The CDR3 covers 14 residues. CDR1 is SGHRS and CDR2 is YFSETQ in the germline V gene. The CDR3 loop reads CASSPDALPGEQFF. The CDR3 region has the DNA TGCGCCAGCAGCCCGGATGCGCTCCCGGGGGAGCAGTTCTTC.

The chain uses TRBV25-1 and TRBJ1-1; tentatively, D is TRBD1 (5 bases). Between the trimmed V and J ends, which lost 6 bases and 7 bases, there was a span of 18 bases. Per germline, CDR1 MGHDK and CDR2 SYGVNS. This CDR3 region has 14 residues. The CDR3 nucleotides are TGTGCCAGCAGGAGCCCAGGGATCAGGGTTGAAGCTTTCTTT. It yields the protein CASRSPGIRVEAFF.

Comments on this clone: Other nucleotide sequences in the sample specify the same CDR3. V gene TRBV28 combines with J gene TRBJ1-1; D is uncertain. With 7 bases removed from V and 1 base from J, the gap between germline ends came to 10 bases. Germline assignment: CDR1 MDHEN and CDR2 SYDVKM. The CDR3 is 13 residues long. The CDR3 here is CASIRQGNTEAFF. As DNA, the CDR3 is TGTGCCAGCATTCGTCAAGGGAACACTGAAGCTTTCTTT.

CDR3 amino acids: CASSTDATWGYTF. The CDR3 nucleotides are TGTGCCAGCAGCACGGACGCGACTTGGGGCTACACCTTC. The chain links TRBV7-2 to TRBJ1-2; D gene unclear. The CDR3 has 13 amino acids. Per the germline V gene, CDR1 is SGHTA and CDR2 is FQGNSA. Between the trimmed V and J ends, which lost 5 bases and 8 bases, there was a span of 15 bases.

CDR3 loop: CASSISVGSYTGELFF. The CDR3 DNA sequence: TGTGCCAGTAGTATCTCTGTGGGGTCGTACACCGGGGAGCTGTTTTTT. V gene TRBV19 combines with J gene TRBJ2-2; D remains ambiguous. The CDR3 loop spans 16 amino acids. V was trimmed by 3 bases and J by 3 bases, leaving 14 bases between them. Germline loops: CDR1 LNHDA, CDR2 SQIVND (reference sequence).

This clone was picked up one time. CDR3 nucleotide sequence: TGCAGCGTTGAAATGGGGAACCTCTATGGCTACACCTTC. As protein: CSVEMGNLYGYTF. This chain joins TRBV29-1 and TRBJ1-2; D not certain. This CDR3 has 13 residues. V was pared by 2 bases and J by 4 bases, with 11 bases between. Germline values: CDR1 SQVTM, CDR2 ANQGSEA.

The V call is TRBV6-6, the J call TRBJ2-2, with 10 bases fitting TRBD1. V lost 6 bases to trimming and J lost 0 bases; unmatched junction nucleotides: 1. Germline V gene data show CDR1 as MNHNY and CDR2 as SVGAGI (reference sequence). The CDR3 is made up of 15 amino acids. The DNA of the CDR3 is TGTGCCAGCAGGGGACAGGGGCCGAACACCGGGGAGCTGTTTTTT. Translation gives CASRGQGPNTGELFF.

Only one count was recorded for this clone. Other DNA sequences in this specimen translate into the identical CDR3. The V call is TRBV7-2, the J call TRBJ2-1, with TRBD1 as a possible D gene (6 bases). Germline V gene data show CDR1 as SGHTA and CDR2 as FQGNSA. Trimming shortened V by 1 base and J by 7 bases, and 8 bases separated the two germline ends. CDR3 length: 13 amino acids. The CDR3 is CASSLVGGNEQFF. The CDR3 DNA follows: TGTGCCAGCAGCTTAGTAGGGGGTAATGAGCAGTTCTTC.

Regarding this clone: Other DNA variants within this sample encode the same CDR3. The genes are TRBV6-5 and TRBJ2-7; D is tentatively TRBD1 or TRBD2 (6 bases each). Trimming shortened V by 3 bases and J by 4 bases, and 10 bases separated the two germline ends. The CDR3 totals 13 residues. Germline CDR1 is MNHEY and CDR2 is SVGAGI. CDR3 sequence: CASSYGGLYEQYF. The DNA of the CDR3 is TGTGCCAGCAGTTATGGGGGGCTTTACGAGCAGTACTTC.